This is a list of T cell receptor beta chains from one sample in a study of shared clonotypes between healthy human individuals. Sequenced by immunoSEQ multiplex PCR; TCRdb stores in-frame clones only, minus some. The sample records about 2.4 million clones, around nine tenths being singletons. The sequenced material came from naive CD4+ T cells sorted from blood. The origin of the receptors is a man aged 18 to 29 in good health. Each CDR3 is given with its conserved first and last residue. The D gene is left open where the match is weak. The size entry is marked missing in some rows and otherwise reads once, few, many or a size class.

clone size	V gene	CDR3 length	J gene	D gene	CDR3 DNA	CDR3 protein
.	TRBV10-3	14	TRBJ1-1	.	TGTGCCATCAGTACGATGGGGGGGAACACTGAAGCTTTCTTT	CAISTMGGNTEAFF
.	TRBV2	13	TRBJ2-7	.	TGTGCCATCCGGACGGAGAGCTCCTACGAGCAGTACTTC	CAIRTESSYEQYF
.	TRBV19	16	TRBJ2-2	.	TGTGCCAGTAGCGCTAACAGGGTGCGTAACACCGGGGAGCTGTTTTTT	CASSANRVRNTGELFF
few	TRBV5-4	15	TRBJ1-1	.	TGTGCCAGCAGCCCCAACTGGCAGTCGAACACTGAAGCTTTCTTT	CASSPNWQSNTEAFF
.	TRBV6-6	15	TRBJ1-5	TRBD1	TGTGCCAGCAGTCCTCTGACAGGGATTCACCGGCCCCAGCATTTT	CASSPLTGIHRPQHF
.	TRBV6-5	16	TRBJ1-2	.	TGTGCCAGCAGTTACTCCCCGGCTGGGCATTACTATGGCTACACCTTC	CASSYSPAGHYYGYTF
.	TRBV30	14	TRBJ2-2	.	TGTGCCTGGTGGGAGGGGGCGAACACCGGGGAGCTGTTTTTT	CAWWEGANTGELFF
.	TRBV7-9	14	TRBJ1-4	.	TGTGCCAGCAGCTTAGCGGTTTTGTCTGAAAAACTGTTTTTT	CASSLAVLSEKLFF
.	TRBV9	15	TRBJ1-2	.	TGTGCCAGCAGCGTAGGCCGGGGTATCGACTATGGCTACACCTTC	CASSVGRGIDYGYTF
once	TRBV28	11	TRBJ1-1	.	TGTGCCAGCAGACATGAGGGTCGGGCTTTCTTT	CASRHEGRAFF
.	TRBV6-6	15	TRBJ1-3	.	TGTGCCAGCAGTTACTCCGGGACGTCTGGAAACACCATATATTTT	CASSYSGTSGNTIYF
.	TRBV14	14	TRBJ2-7	.	TGTGCCAGCAGCCTCGGAGTGTCGGGGCTCGAGCAGTACTTC	CASSLGVSGLEQYF
.	TRBV9	14	TRBJ1-5	.	TGTGCCAGCAGTCTGGGCAGGGCTGGTCAGCCCCAGCATTTT	CASSLGRAGQPQHF
few	TRBV10-3	15	TRBJ1-1	TRBD1	TGTGCCATCAGCTACACGGGACAGTTGAACACTGAAGCTTTCTTT	CAISYTGQLNTEAFF
.	TRBV5-1	15	TRBJ1-6	.	TGCGCCAGCAGCTTGACGGGACAATTGAATTCACCCCTCCACTTT	CASSLTGQLNSPLHF
.	TRBV28	13	TRBJ2-1	.	TGTGCCAGCTCCCCTCCGGGGGTCGGTGAGCAGTTCTTC	CASSPPGVGEQFF
.	TRBV6-1	18	TRBJ1-4	TRBD1	TGTGCCAGCAGTGTAGGGACAGGGCCTTGGGAGGGTAATGAAAAACTGTTTTTT	CASSVGTGPWEGNEKLFF
.	TRBV6-1	13	TRBJ2-5	.	TGTGCCAGCAGTCGGGGGCCCCAAGAGACCCAGTACTTC	CASSRGPQETQYF
.	TRBV7-9	17	TRBJ2-6	TRBD1	TGTGCCAGCAGCTTGAGACAGGGGCTGGGTGGGGCCAACGTCCTGACTTTC	CASSLRQGLGGANVLTF
.	TRBV18	14	TRBJ2-6	.	TGTGCCAGCTCAGCGTTCCGGGACCAGGGGCTCCTGACTTTC	CASSAFRDQGLLTF
.	TRBV7-8	13	TRBJ2-1	.	TGTGCCAGCAGCCCTTTCGGTAGTAATGAGCAGTTCTTC	CASSPFGSNEQFF
.	TRBV5-1	16	TRBJ1-4	.	TGCGCCAGCAGCCTATGGGACGATGCAACTAATGAAAAACTGTTTTTT	CASSLWDDATNEKLFF
.	TRBV6-6	15	TRBJ2-1	TRBD1	TGTGCCAGCAGAGCTCAGGGACAGGGATTTAATGAGCAGTTCTTC	CASRAQGQGFNEQFF
few	TRBV4-2	13	TRBJ1-1	.	TGTGCCAGCAGCCAAGATCAATTTACTGAAGCTTTCTTT	CASSQDQFTEAFF
.	TRBV7-9	13	TRBJ1-2	.	TGTGCCAGCAGCTCGACAGCTAGTTATGGCTACACCTTC	CASSSTASYGYTF
.	TRBV6-1	14	TRBJ1-5	.	TGTGCCAGCAACCAGGGACTTACCGTACAGCCCCAGCATTTT	CASNQGLTVQPQHF
.	TRBV6-5	15	TRBJ2-1	.	TGTGCCAGCAGTTACGGGCCGATTTCATACAATGAGCAGTTCTTC	CASSYGPISYNEQFF
.	TRBV4-1	13	TRBJ1-6	.	TGCGCCAGCAGCCAGGGAACTAATTCACCCCTCCACTTT	CASSQGTNSPLHF
.	TRBV1	17	TRBJ1-5	.	TGCACCAGCAGCCAAGATTCGTCCGGGTACCGCAATCAGCCCCAGCATTTT	CTSSQDSSGYRNQPQHF
.	TRBV19	13	TRBJ1-3	TRBD1	TGTGCCAGCACGGGACAGGGGGCGGACACCATATATTTT	CASTGQGADTIYF
.	TRBV28	13	TRBJ1-5	TRBD1	TGTGCCAGTTACAGGGGCGGCAATCAGCCCCAGCATTTT	CASYRGGNQPQHF
.	TRBV5-1	16	TRBJ1-1	.	TGCGCCAGCAGCTTGGCCGGGCGGGGTGCGGGCACTGAAGCTTTCTTT	CASSLAGRGAGTEAFF
.	TRBV5-1	16	TRBJ2-3	.	TGCGCCAGCAGCTTGGCCTTCAGGCCATCCACAGATACGCAGTATTTT	CASSLAFRPSTDTQYF
.	TRBV30	15	TRBJ2-1	.	TGTGCCTGGAGTGGCTGGGGGGCCAGCTACAATGAGCAGTTCTTC	CAWSGWGASYNEQFF
.	TRBV10-3	14	TRBJ2-5	TRBD2	TGTGCCATCAGTGAGGGGGCGGGAGCAGAGACCCAGTACTTC	CAISEGAGAETQYF
.	TRBV28	13	TRBJ1-1	.	TGTGCCAGCAGAGGACAGAGGAACACTGAAGCTTTCTTT	CASRGQRNTEAFF
once	TRBV5-1	15	TRBJ2-7	.	TGCGCCAGCAGCTTGCGGATAGGACTACAGGACGAGCAGTACTTC	CASSLRIGLQDEQYF
once	TRBV27	15	TRBJ2-5	.	TGTGCCAGCAGTTTGACCGGGACATATCAAGAGACCCAGTACTTC	CASSLTGTYQETQYF
.	TRBV11-3	13	TRBJ2-7	.	TGTGCCAGCAGCTTCACCGTAGGGGGGGAGCAGTACTTC	CASSFTVGGEQYF
.	TRBV19	15	TRBJ2-7	.	TGTGCCAGTAGTATGGCAACAGAGGGAGACTACGAGCAGTACTTC	CASSMATEGDYEQYF
.	TRBV7-8	11	TRBJ2-7	.	TGTGCCAGCAGCCCAAACTACGAGCAGTACTTC	CASSPNYEQYF
.	TRBV5-8	15	TRBJ2-7	.	TGTGCCAGCACACTAGCACGCGGGCTTGACTACGAGCAGTACTTC	CASTLARGLDYEQYF
.	TRBV5-1	15	TRBJ2-1	.	TGCGCCAGCAGCTTGAGTAGCAGCAGCTACAATGAGCAGTTCTTC	CASSLSSSSYNEQFF
.	TRBV10-3	15	TRBJ2-7	.	TGTGCCATCAGTGACAATATCGGGAGAGGGTACGAGCAGTACTTC	CAISDNIGRGYEQYF
.	TRBV7-8	14	TRBJ1-4	.	TGTGCCAGCAACTTAGGGGGGGGTAATGAAAAACTGTTTTTT	CASNLGGGNEKLFF
once	TRBV6-5	14	TRBJ1-6	TRBD1	TGTGCCAGCAGTGAACAGGGGCTAAATTCACCCCTCCACTTT	CASSEQGLNSPLHF
.	TRBV6-6	15	TRBJ2-7	.	TGTGCCAGCAGTTACTCGCGGGGAGGTTCCTACGAGCAGTACTTC	CASSYSRGGSYEQYF
.	TRBV5-4	15	TRBJ2-5	TRBD1	TGTGCCAACTCCCAACGAGGACAGGGAAAAGAGACCCAGTACTTC	CANSQRGQGKETQYF
once	TRBV6-4	14	TRBJ2-1	.	TGTGCCAGCAGTGAAGACTGGGGGGCGGGCGAGCAGTTCTTC	CASSEDWGAGEQFF
.	TRBV7-9	15	TRBJ2-1	TRBD2	TGTGCCAGCAGCTTAGCCGGGACTAGGGACAATGAGCAGTTCTTC	CASSLAGTRDNEQFF
.	TRBV27	18	TRBJ1-5	.	TGTGCCAGCAGTACTCTGGCAGGCGAGCCCTTTAGCAATCAGCCCCAGCATTTT	CASSTLAGEPFSNQPQHF
once	TRBV7-9	13	TRBJ2-1	TRBD2	TGTGCCAGCAGCCTGGGACTAGTCGATGAGCAGTTCTTC	CASSLGLVDEQFF
.	TRBV6-6	15	TRBJ2-7	TRBD2	TGTGCCAGCAGTCCCTTAGCGGGAGGGTCCTACGAGCAGTACTTC	CASSPLAGGSYEQYF
.	TRBV6-1	14	TRBJ2-3	TRBD1	TGTGCCAGCAGTGTGGGACAGATCACAGATACGCAGTATTTT	CASSVGQITDTQYF
.	TRBV11-2	11	TRBJ2-7	.	TGTGCCAGCAGCTTAGATTCCGAGCAGTACTTC	CASSLDSEQYF
.	TRBV19	14	TRBJ2-3	.	TGTGCCAGTAGTGACGGCCCAGCGCAAGATACGCAGTATTTT	CASSDGPAQDTQYF
.	TRBV6-5	15	TRBJ2-5	TRBD2	TGTGCCAGCAGTTACTCCCCCGGGACTATCGAGACCCAGTACTTC	CASSYSPGTIETQYF
once	TRBV30	11	TRBJ2-7	.	TGTGCCTGGAGTGCCACCTACGAGCAGTACTTC	CAWSATYEQYF
.	TRBV9	16	TRBJ2-2	.	TGTGCCAGCAGCAGGGGCGGCTATCCAAACACCGGGGAGCTGTTTTTT	CASSRGGYPNTGELFF